The rows below give T cell receptor beta chains drawn from one sample of a study of blood T cell repertoires in COVID-19. The protocol was immunoSEQ multiplex PCR, while the TCRdb copy is restricted to in-frame clones and leaves out a portion. The sample records some 330,000 clones, roughly four fifths being singletons. Sequencing used PBMCs or T cells enriched from blood (not recorded which). The receptors derive from a woman in her forties or fifties who had recovered from COVID-19. Both conserved end residues are part of each CDR3. The order of the fields is D gene, V gene, clone size, J gene, CDR3 protein, CDR3 DNA. A D gene is named only where the DNA matches it firmly. The size of a clone is reported for some rows only, either as once, few or many, or as a class for expanded clones.

NA	TRBV5-1	NA	TRBJ1-1	CASSGVRGTEAFF	TGCGCCAGCAGCGGGGTTCGGGGGACGGAAGCTTTCTTT
NA	TRBV12-3/TRBV12-4	NA	TRBJ1-5	CASSLLAGQPQHF	TGTGCCAGCAGTTTACTCGCAGGGCAGCCCCAGCATTTT
NA	TRBV3-1/TRBV3-2	NA	TRBJ1-4	CASSQDLRGKLFF	TGTGCCAGCAGCCAAGATCTTCGAGGGAAACTGTTTTTT
NA	TRBV25-1	NA	TRBJ1-4	CASSEQTTNEKLFF	TGTGCCAGCAGTGAACAGACAACTAATGAAAAACTGTTTTTT
NA	TRBV15	NA	TRBJ1-5	CATSRDRTRRGNQPQHF	TGTGCCACCAGCAGAGATCGGACACGGAGGGGCAATCAGCCCCAGCATTTT
NA	TRBV4-1	NA	TRBJ1-2	CASSPPRSRDGYTF	TGCGCCAGCAGTCCCCCCCGGTCGCGCGATGGCTACACCTTC
NA	TRBV28	NA	TRBJ2-7	CASAGGPREQYF	TGTGCCAGCGCGGGCGGGCCCCGGGAGCAGTACTTC
NA	TRBV19	NA	TRBJ1-2	CASKGTTTGYGYTF	TGTGCCAGTAAAGGTACTACCACTGGCTATGGCTACACCTTC
TRBD1	TRBV2	NA	TRBJ1-5	CASTRGRDQPQHF	TGTGCCAGCACGAGGGGGCGCGATCAGCCCCAGCATTTT
TRBD1	TRBV5-8	NA	TRBJ1-5	CASSRTGGSNQPQHF	TGTGCCAGCAGCAGGACAGGGGGAAGCAATCAGCCCCAGCATTTT
TRBD1	TRBV5-4	NA	TRBJ2-1	CASSSQTGWTHNEQFF	TGTGCCAGCAGCTCCCAGACAGGGTGGACCCACAATGAGCAGTTCTTC
TRBD1	TRBV6-5	NA	TRBJ1-2	CASSLQGNYGYTF	TGTGCCAGCAGTCTACAGGGGAACTATGGCTACACCTTC
TRBD1	TRBV6-5	NA	TRBJ2-4	CASSVDRGGNIQYF	TGTGCCAGCAGCGTGGACAGGGGGGGAAACATTCAGTACTTC
NA	TRBV25-1	NA	TRBJ1-1	CASSDPRQLNTEAFF	TGTGCCAGCAGTGACCCGAGACAGCTGAACACTGAAGCTTTCTTT
TRBD1	TRBV27	NA	TRBJ1-6	CASTLWGDSLSSYNSPLHF	TGTGCCAGCACACTATGGGGGGACAGTCTGAGCTCCTATAATTCACCCCTCCACTTT
NA	TRBV9	NA	TRBJ2-2	CASSVATPISGTIIATGELFF	TGTGCCAGCAGCGTAGCTACCCCAATTAGCGGTACTATAATAGCCACCGGGGAGCTGTTTTTT
NA	TRBV3-1/TRBV3-2	NA	TRBJ1-1	CASSQGAGSTEAFF	TGTGCCAGCAGCCAAGGAGCAGGTAGCACTGAAGCTTTCTTT
NA	TRBV20-1	NA	TRBJ1-1	CSALGGAAFF	TGCAGTGCCCTCGGGGGGGCAGCTTTCTTT
TRBD1	TRBV19	NA	TRBJ1-6	CASQGALGMQNSPLHF	TGTGCCAGCCAGGGGGCCCTTGGAATGCAAAATTCACCCCTCCACTTT
TRBD2	TRBV6-1	NA	TRBJ2-2	CASSEATSGELFF	TGTGCCAGCAGTGAAGCAACTAGCGGCGAGCTGTTTTTT
NA	TRBV6-6	NA	TRBJ1-1	CASSGTAKNTEAFF	TGTGCCAGCAGTGGGACTGCGAAGAACACTGAAGCTTTCTTT
NA	TRBV19	NA	TRBJ1-4	CASSTLGTANEKLFF	TGTGCCAGTAGTACTTTGGGGACTGCAAATGAAAAACTGTTTTTT
NA	TRBV13	few	TRBJ1-1	CASSLATLLGGNTEAFF	TGTGCCAGCAGCTTAGCCACCCTTCTGGGAGGGAACACTGAAGCTTTCTTT
TRBD2	TRBV11-1	NA	TRBJ2-7	CASSSGLATYEQYF	TGTGCCAGCAGCTCCGGACTAGCTACCTACGAGCAGTACTTC
NA	TRBV5-1	NA	TRBJ2-1	CASSLRPLSNEQFF	TGCGCCAGCAGCTTGCGCCCACTCTCCAATGAGCAGTTCTTC
TRBD1	TRBV7-8	few	TRBJ2-7	CASSLGQGALNEQYF	TGTGCCAGCAGCTTAGGACAGGGGGCTCTTAACGAGCAGTACTTC
NA	TRBV10-3	once	TRBJ1-3	CAISRDTTAGNTIYF	TGTGCCATCTCCCGGGACACAACGGCTGGAAACACCATATATTTT
NA	TRBV6-5	NA	TRBJ1-1	CASRLPGHPTEAFF	TGTGCCAGCAGACTTCCGGGACATCCAACTGAAGCTTTCTTT
NA	TRBV2	NA	TRBJ1-4	CASSEGASATNEKLFF	TGTGCCAGCAGTGAAGGAGCCAGCGCAACTAATGAAAAACTGTTTTTT
NA	TRBV12-3/TRBV12-4	NA	TRBJ2-1	CASSLTSNEQFF	TGTGCCAGCAGTCTGACTAGCAATGAGCAGTTCTTC
NA	TRBV30	NA	TRBJ2-5	CAWSPDSQETQYF	TGTGCCTGGAGTCCGGACAGCCAAGAGACCCAGTACTTC
NA	TRBV5-6	NA	TRBJ2-7	CASSPGLRRSYEQYF	TGTGCCAGCAGCCCGGGTCTAAGAAGGTCCTACGAGCAGTACTTC
TRBD1	TRBV4-1	once	TRBJ1-2	CASSQAGTGAYGYTF	TGCGCCAGCAGCCAAGCCGGGACAGGGGCCTATGGCTACACCTTC
TRBD1	TRBV19	few	TRBJ1-2	CASSPAGTGLSYGYTF	TGTGCCAGCTCACCCGCCGGGACAGGGCTTTCCTATGGCTACACCTTC
TRBD2	TRBV9	NA	TRBJ2-1	CASSEKPKLAGGYNEQFF	TGTGCCAGCAGCGAAAAGCCGAAACTGGCGGGAGGATACAATGAGCAGTTCTTC
NA	TRBV12-3/TRBV12-4	NA	TRBJ1-5	CASAASGFQHF	TGTGCCAGCGCGGCGTCGGGTTTCCAGCATTTT
TRBD1	TRBV13	NA	TRBJ2-3	CASSIRGDRDTSGTDTQYF	TGTGCCAGCAGTATTCGCGGGGACAGGGACACTAGCGGCACAGATACGCAGTATTTT
NA	TRBV7-3	NA	TRBJ2-2	CASSSHRANTGELFF	TGTGCCAGCAGCTCCCACAGAGCGAACACCGGGGAGCTGTTTTTT
TRBD2	TRBV19	NA	TRBJ2-1	CASSIDGHIAGGNNEQFF	TGTGCCAGTAGTATAGATGGCCATATAGCGGGGGGTAACAATGAGCAGTTCTTC
TRBD1	TRBV5-6	NA	TRBJ1-2	CASSLTRQGGYTF	TGTGCCAGCAGCTTGACCCGACAGGGAGGCTACACCTTC
NA	TRBV30	NA	TRBJ1-2	CAWSQRENYGYTF	TGTGCCTGGAGCCAACGTGAGAACTATGGCTACACCTTC
NA	TRBV5-8	NA	TRBJ1-4	CASSSGVLGLRGEKLFF	TGTGCCAGCAGCTCTGGGGTCTTGGGCCTTCGCGGGGAAAAACTGTTTTTT
TRBD1	TRBV5-6	NA	TRBJ1-2	CASSLAGRTGRLGYGYTF	TGTGCCAGCAGCTTGGCAGGACGGACAGGGCGCTTAGGTTATGGCTACACCTTC
NA	TRBV12-3/TRBV12-4	NA	TRBJ1-5	CASSDRPNQPQHF	TGTGCCAGCAGTGACAGGCCCAATCAGCCCCAGCATTTT